These 18 T cell receptor beta chains came from one sample sequenced in a study of spatial heterogeneity in lung cancer. Time point: sample taken at primary tumor resection. TCRdb re-called the 5' RACE reads with MiXCR, one entry per CDR3 protein. Of around 24,000 distinct CDR3 sequences listed, 7% were seen once; the top ten hold around an eighth. This specimen was PBMCs, taken at surgery. All receptors derive from a male donor with early-stage non-small cell lung cancer.

This clonotype was picked up many times. The chain couples TRBV28 to TRBJ2-7, with D possibly matching TRBD1 (5 bases). Trimming stripped 4 bases from V and 2 bases from J, with 21 bases between. This CDR3 is 17 amino acids long. Germline CDR1 reads MDHEN; CDR2 reads SYDVKM. CDR3 protein: CASSSEFTGIGAYEQYF. CDR3 bases: TGTGCCAGCAGTTCGGAGTTCACAGGAATCGGAGCCTACGAGCAGTACTTC.

This clonotype was counted at least ten times. This chain joins TRBV20-1 and TRBJ2-3; tentatively, D is TRBD1 (5 bases). The V and J ends lost 6 bases and 4 bases respectively, with 11 bases between them. Germline V gene sequence: CDR1 DFQATT, CDR2 SNEGSKA (reference sequence). The CDR3 is made up of 12 amino acids. As DNA, the CDR3 is TGCAGTGCCGTGACAGAACCAGATACGCAGTATTTT. Protein sequence: CSAVTEPDTQYF.

By share, this clonotype ranks as medium-sized. The V call is TRBV28, the J call TRBJ2-7; D may be TRBD1 (6 bases). V was pared by 5 bases and J by 1 base, with 15 bases between. Germline-derived CDR1 and CDR2 are MDHEN and SYDVKM. This CDR3 region has 15 residues. For the CDR3, the DNA is TGTGCCAGCAGTAGGGCCGGGACACGGTCCTACGAGCAGTACGTC. Protein: CASSRAGTRSYEQYV.

This clonotype has just a few counts. The V and J genes are TRBV10-3 and TRBJ2-3; 10 nucleotides align to TRBD1. The V and J ends lost 10 bases and 4 bases, in that order; junction bases with no gene match: 14. Per the germline V gene, CDR1 is ENHRY and CDR2 is SYGVKD. The CDR3 is made up of 16 amino acids. CDR3 sequence (DNA): TGTGCCAGAGGGGGGCGACAGGGGGCGCAGGCAGATACGCAGTATTTT. Translated: CARGGRQGAQADTQYF.

This clonotype was counted between two and nine times. This chain links TRBV5-4 with TRBJ1-1; D call uncertain. V lost 7 bases and J 1 base, leaving 17 bases between the germline ends. Germline V gives CDR1 SGHNT, CDR2 YYREEE (reference sequence). This CDR3 comprises 15 residues. CDR3 nucleotide sequence: TGTGCCAGCTCCGATCAGAGGACGGCGAACACTGAAGCTTTCTTT. Its translation is CASSDQRTANTEAFF. The full variable domain, in which reference TRBV5-4 and TRBJ1-1 provide the parts outside the CDR3, is ETGVTQSPTHLIKTRGQQVTLRCSSQSGHNTVSWYQQALGQGPQFIFQYYREEENGRGNFPPRFSGLQFPNYSSELNVNALELDDSALYLCASSDQRTANTEAFFGQGTRLTVV.

This clonotype was recorded at least ten times. An end of the junction does not agree with germline; a read error may underlie this. The genes are TRBV2 and TRBJ1-1; D is ambiguous. CDR1 SNHLY and CDR2 FYNNEI come from the germline V gene. This CDR3 spans 12 amino acids. The CDR3 DNA reads as TGTGCCATCAGGACCCCCCCGGGCCCCCCTCAATTT. Protein: CAIRTPPGPPQF. The variable domain in full, completed from reference TRBV2 and TRBJ1-1, reads EPEVTQTPSHQVTQMGQEVILRCVPISNHLYFYWYRQILGQKVEFLVSFYNNEISEKSEIFDDQFSVERPDGSNFTLKIRSTKLEDSAMYFCAIRTPPGPPQFGQGTRLTVV.

By share, this clonotype ranks as medium-sized (0.01 to 0.1%). The chain uses TRBV5-4 and TRBJ1-2; no clear D. The CDR3 contains 12 residues. The V and J ends lost 4 bases and 7 bases respectively, with 11 bases between them. Per germline, CDR1 SGHNT and CDR2 YYREEE (reference sequence). CDR3 residues: CASSRFQGGYTF. For the CDR3, the DNA is TGTGCCAGCAGCCGATTTCAAGGTGGCTACACCTTC.

This clonotype was observed at least ten times. The CDR3 reads CAWSPSDTEAFF. In nucleotides, the CDR3 is TGTGCCTGGAGTCCTTCGGACACTGAAGCTTTCTTT. The gene calls are TRBV30 and TRBJ1-1; the D is unclear. There are 12 residues in the CDR3. Trimming stripped 2 bases from V and 3 bases from J, with 7 bases between. Per germline, CDR1 GTSNPN and CDR2 SVGIG (reference sequence).

This clonotype has just a few counts. The rearrangement uses TRBV12-3 or TRBV12-4 and TRBJ2-1; no reliable D call. The germline V and J ends were trimmed by 2 bases and 9 bases, with 8 bases remaining between them. The CDR3 covers 12 residues. The CDR3 region is CASSLQGIEQFF. The CDR3 bases are TGTGCCAGCAGTTTACAAGGGATTGAGCAGTTCTTC.

In its sample, this clonotype was seen many times. The chain combines TRBV20-1 with TRBJ2-1; 12 nucleotides line up with TRBD1. The CDR3 length is 15 residues. Looked up from germline, CDR1 is DFQATT and CDR2 is SNEGSKA (reference sequence). With V trimmed by 5 bases and J by 12 bases, 14 bases remained unmatched. This chain's CDR3 is CSAEATGTGGARQFF. The CDR3 nucleotides are TGCAGTGCTGAGGCGACCGGGACAGGGGGCGCGAGGCAGTTCTTC.

This clonotype has a count of ten or more. The chain carries TRBV7-8 and TRBJ2-7; 7 bases match TRBD2. Germline V gene sequence: CDR1 SGHVS, CDR2 FQNEAQ. The V gene end was trimmed by 2 bases and the J gene end by 4 bases; junction bases not matched to a gene: 5. The CDR3 loop spans 14 amino acids. CDR3 sequence: CASSLLAASYEQYF. DNA of the CDR3: TGTGCCAGCAGCTTACTAGCGGCGAGTTACGAGCAGTACTTC.

This clonotype was observed a few times. The chain has TRBV5-1 and TRBJ2-2; 8 bases map to TRBD2. The V and J ends lost 4 bases and 0 bases, in that order; junction bases with no gene match: 5. The CDR3 loop spans 16 amino acids. Germline values: CDR1 SGHRS, CDR2 YFSETQ. CDR3 nucleotide sequence: TGCGCCAGCAGCGACGTCGGGGGGGCGAACACCGGGGAGCTGTTTTTT. Translated, it gives CASSDVGGANTGELFF.

The sample holds a few counts of this clonotype. This rearrangement joins TRBV6-5 to TRBJ1-4; D might be TRBD1 (6 bases). This CDR3 contains 15 residues. With 9 bases removed from V and 0 bases from J, the gap between germline ends came to 14 bases. Germline V gene lookup returns CDR1 MNHEY and CDR2 SVGAGI. CDR3 sequence: CASGRGAATNEKLFF. CDR3 coding DNA: TGTGCCAGTGGACGGGGGGCGGCAACTAATGAAAAACTGTTTTTT.

This sequence joins TRBV29-1 and TRBJ2-3; 10 positions agree with TRBD1. Germline V gene sequence: CDR1 SQVTM, CDR2 ANQGSEA. V was clipped by 4 bases and J by 4 bases; unmatched bases: 2. The CDR3 extends over 13 amino acids. The CDR3: CSVGDRGPDTQYF. DNA for the CDR3: TGCAGCGTTGGGGACAGGGGCCCAGATACGCAGTATTTT.

The sample holds a few counts of this clonotype. This chain joins TRBV11-2 and TRBJ2-1, with a weak D call TRBD2 (6 bases). V lost 4 bases, J lost 9 bases, and 13 bases lay in between. From germline, CDR1 is SGHAT and CDR2 FQNNGV. This CDR3 is 13 amino acids long. CDR3 coding DNA: TGTGCCAGCAGCTCCGAGGAGGGGCGTGAGCAGTTCTTC. Translated: CASSSEEGREQFF.

This clonotype was seen ten or more times. The chain recombines TRBV7-6 with TRBJ2-3; 9 bases are shared with TRBD2. Germline CDR1 and CDR2: SGHVS and FNYEAQ. The CDR3 is made up of 16 amino acids. With 5 bases clipped from V and 1 base from J, the junction kept 7 bases outside the gene matches. Here the CDR3 DNA reads TGTGCCAGCAGCCGGATTAGCGGGAGCGGCACAGATACGCAGTATTTT. This encodes CASSRISGSGTDTQYF.

In its sample, this clonotype is medium-sized. V gene TRBV28 combines with J gene TRBJ1-2, with D hard to call. CDR1 is MDHEN and CDR2 is SYDVKM in the germline V gene. This CDR3 has 9 residues. Between the trimmed V and J ends, which lost 5 bases and 13 bases, there was a span of 8 bases. The DNA of the CDR3 is TGTGCCAGCAGTCCCCGCCTCACCTTC. Translating it yields CASSPRLTF.

This clonotype was seen ten or more times. This rearrangement joins TRBV7-3 to TRBJ1-1; no clear D gene. The CDR3 is made up of 13 amino acids. The V gene's germline CDR1 is SGHTA and CDR2 FQGTGA. Trimming shortened V by 5 bases and J by 0 bases, and 7 bases separated the two germline ends. CDR3 sequence reads: CASSRGMNTEAFF. The CDR3, as DNA: TGTGCCAGCAGCCGAGGGATGAACACTGAAGCTTTCTTT.